One sample yielded the 20 T cell receptor beta chains listed below, sequenced in a study of shared clonotypes between healthy human individuals. Produced via immunoSEQ multiplex PCR; TCRdb's table is partial and in-frame only. Of fewer than 2.5 million clones listed, over 85% are singletons. The sample comprised naive CD4+ T cells from PBMCs. The sample's subset: CD45RA+ positively selected. Receptors were obtained from a man between 18 and 35 years old in good health. Some clones in this sample may be carry-over from other donors' samples.

This clone was seen more than once but under ten times. This chain uses TRBV30 with TRBJ1-5; maybe TRBD1 (5 bases). Between the trimmed V and J ends, which lost 0 bases and 6 bases, there was a span of 9 bases. The CDR3 runs to 13 residues. CDR1 is GTSNPN and CDR2 is SVGIG in the germline V gene (reference sequence). The CDR3 sequence: CAWSVRDSQPQHF. The CDR3 DNA is TGTGCCTGGAGTGTACGGGACTCTCAGCCCCAGCATTTT.

The genes are TRBV28 and TRBJ2-1; D remains ambiguous. V lost 8 bases and J lost 7, with 6 bases in between. The germline CDR1 and CDR2 sequences are MDHEN and SYDVKM. The CDR3 spans 10 residues. The CDR3 DNA reads as TGTGCCAGCGGGCGGAATGAGCAGTTCTTC. This encodes CASGRNEQFF.

This chain uses TRBV27 with TRBJ2-7; TRBD2 matches at 8 bases. The V gene end was trimmed by 4 bases and the J gene end by 0 bases; junction bases not matched to a gene: 20. CDR1 is MNHEY, CDR2 SMNVEV, per germline (reference sequence). This CDR3 region has 20 residues. As DNA, the CDR3 is TGTGCCAGCAGTTCCGCTCCCGGACTAGCCCCACCTGGAGGCTCCTACGAGCAGTACTTC. Residues: CASSSAPGLAPPGGSYEQYF.

The rearrangement uses TRBV11-2 and TRBJ2-1; D remains unclear. CDR3 length: 14 amino acids. Germline V CDR1 and CDR2: SGHAT, FQNNGV. The germline V and J ends were trimmed by 6 bases and 3 bases, with 12 bases remaining between them. The DNA for the CDR3 is TGTGCCAGCAGGAAACGGATGGGCTACAATGAGCAGTTCTTC. Translation: CASRKRMGYNEQFF.

The genes are TRBV2 and TRBJ2-6; D is possibly TRBD1 or TRBD2 (5 bases each). Trimming took off 9 bases at V and 0 bases at J, with 21 bases between the two ends. The length of the CDR3 is 18 residues. From germline, CDR1 is SNHLY and CDR2 FYNNEI. CDR3 DNA sequence: TGTGCCAGTAATGACCGGGACGGACCAGTCTCTGGGGCCAACGTCCTGACTTTC. Its translation is CASNDRDGPVSGANVLTF.

The rearrangement links TRBV11-2 to TRBJ2-7, with 14 bases lining up with TRBD2. The CDR3 runs 16 residues. After removal of 6 bases from V and 7 bases from J, the junction contained 11 bases not matched to a gene. CDR1 is SGHAT, CDR2 FQNNGV, per germline. The CDR3 nucleotides read TGTGCCAGCAGGAAACCGGGACTAGCGGGAGCTAGAGAGCAGTACTTC. Its translation is CASRKPGLAGAREQYF. Drawing the rest from reference TRBV11-2 and TRBJ2-7, the complete variable domain is EAGVAQSPRYKIIEKRQSVAFWCNPISGHATLYWYQQILGQGPKLLIQFQNNGVVDDSQLPKDRFSAERLKGVDSTLKIQPAKLEDSAVYLCASRKPGLAGAREQYFGPGTRLTVT.

With respect to this clone: The same CDR3 arises from other DNA sequences in this sample as well. CDR3 residues: CASSLTGDTQYF. CDR3 bases: TGTGCCAGCAGCTTAACTGGAGATACGCAGTATTTT. V is TRBV7-9 and J is TRBJ2-3; no clear D gene. Between the trimmed V and J ends, which lost 2 bases and 5 bases, there was a span of 5 bases. Germline loops: CDR1 SEHNR, CDR2 FQNEAQ (reference sequence). The CDR3 length is 12 residues. The whole variable domain, remainder taken from reference TRBV7-9 and TRBJ2-3, is DTGVSQNPRHKITKRGQNVTFRCDPISEHNRLYWYRQTLGQGPEFLTYFQNEAQLEKSRLLSDRFSAERPKGSFSTLEIQRTEQGDSAMYLCASSLTGDTQYFGPGTRLTVL.

The J gene is TRBJ2-1, the V gene TRBV5-1; a possible D gene is TRBD2 (6 bases). Trimming took off 2 bases at V and 0 bases at J, with 18 bases between the two ends. The CDR3 extends over 18 amino acids. Germline assignment: CDR1 SGHRS and CDR2 YFSETQ. The DNA for the CDR3 is TGCGCCAGCAGCTTTATTATTAGCGGCTACAGCTCCTACAATGAGCAGTTCTTC. This sequence encodes CASSFIISGYSSYNEQFF.

The rearrangement joins TRBV7-6 to TRBJ2-2; 7 bases are a match to TRBD1. The CDR3 has 15 amino acids. Germline V gene lookup returns CDR1 SGHVS and CDR2 FNYEAQ. J was trimmed by 4 bases and V by 5 bases; bases with no gene match: 7. CDR3 sequence: CASSPDDRATGELFF. The CDR3 nucleotides read TGTGCCAGCAGCCCCGACGACAGGGCCACCGGGGAGCTGTTTTTT.

This chain joins TRBV5-4 and TRBJ2-1; 9 bases line up with TRBD2. Unmatched junction bases numbered 11, after V lost 3 bases and J lost 7 bases. The germline V gene has CDR1 SGHNT and CDR2 YYREEE (reference sequence). The CDR3 extends over 16 amino acids. DNA for the CDR3: TGTGCCAGCAGCTCCCCCCCTAGCGGGACGGGAAATGAGCAGTTCTTC. Protein sequence: CASSSPPSGTGNEQFF.

The chain combines TRBV28 with TRBJ1-5; unclear D gene. CDR1 is MDHEN and CDR2 is SYDVKM in the germline V gene. CDR3 length equals 15 residues. Trimming cost V 6 bases and J 4 bases, with 16 bases left between them. CDR3 nucleotide sequence: TGTGCCAGCAGAGAGGACGTACTAGGGAATCAGCCCCAGCATTTT. Translated: CASREDVLGNQPQHF.

This chain joins TRBV4-2 and TRBJ1-2; tentatively, D is TRBD1 (5 bases). Trimming left V 1 base short and J 6 bases short, with 15 bases between. Germline-derived CDR1 and CDR2 are LGHNA and YNFKEQ. This CDR3 region has 15 residues. The CDR3 DNA follows: TGTGCCAGCAGCCAAGGCCCCTCAGGGAAGGATGGCTACACCTTC. As protein: CASSQGPSGKDGYTF.

The chain links TRBV7-6 to TRBJ1-1; a possible D gene is TRBD1 (5 bases). The V gene's germline CDR1 is SGHVS and CDR2 FNYEAQ. Deletions cut 8 bases from V and 1 base from J, with 11 bases between. The CDR3 sequence is 13 residues long. The CDR3 DNA sequence: TGTGCCAGCGCAAGGGGACCGAACACTGAAGCTTTCTTT. It encodes CASARGPNTEAFF. The full variable domain, its missing parts supplied by reference TRBV7-6 and TRBJ1-1, is GAGVSQSPRYKVTKRGQDVALRCDPISGHVSLYWYRQALGQGPEFLTYFNYEAQQDKSGLPNDRFSAERPEGSISTLTIQRTEQRDSAMYRCASARGPNTEAFFGQGTRLTVV.

The genes are TRBV7-2 and TRBJ2-3; D possibly uses TRBD1 or TRBD2 (5 bases each). Trimming took off 5 bases at V and 4 bases at J, with 16 bases between the two ends. CDR3 length equals 15 residues. In germline, CDR1 is SGHTA, CDR2 FQGNSA. This CDR3 is CASSRAKWDADTQYF. The CDR3 DNA follows: TGTGCCAGCAGCCGGGCTAAATGGGACGCAGATACGCAGTATTTT.

The rearrangement joins TRBV15 to TRBJ2-7; D is ambiguous. The germline gives CDR1 LNHNV, CDR2 YYDKDF (reference sequence). V lost 3 bases and J lost 4, with 10 bases in between. The CDR3 extends over 13 amino acids. CDR3: CATSRDPEYEQYF. CDR3 coding DNA: TGTGCCACCAGCAGGGATCCGGAATACGAGCAGTACTTC.

This sequence joins TRBV5-5 and TRBJ1-2; D is perhaps TRBD1 (5 bases). Germline-derived CDR1 and CDR2 are SGHKS and YYEKEE (reference sequence). Trimming took 4 bases from V and 4 from J, leaving 26 bases between them. CDR3 length: 18 amino acids. This CDR3 is CASSAAGTEGHISYGYTF. The CDR3 DNA follows: TGTGCCAGCAGCGCGGCCGGGACGGAGGGTCATATTAGCTATGGCTACACCTTC.

Written as DNA, the CDR3 is TGCAGCGGAACCGGGTCCACCACCACAGATACGCAGTATTTT. It codes for CSGTGSTTTDTQYF. This chain uses TRBV29-1 with TRBJ2-3; D is unclear. The CDR3 covers 14 residues. Trimming took off 7 bases at V and 2 bases at J, with 16 bases between the two ends. Per germline, CDR1 SQVTM and CDR2 ANQGSEA.

The chain has TRBV5-4 and TRBJ2-5; TRBD2 matches at 9 bases. The CDR3 is made up of 15 amino acids. Unmatched junction bases numbered 7, after V lost 2 bases and J lost 5 bases. The germline V gene has CDR1 SGHNT and CDR2 YYREEE (reference sequence). The CDR3 reads CASSFSGRLWETQYF. The CDR3 DNA sequence: TGTGCCAGCAGCTTTAGCGGGAGACTTTGGGAGACCCAGTACTTC.

The chain is built from TRBV19 and TRBJ2-1, with 8 bases fitting TRBD2. CDR3 length: 15 amino acids. Germline-derived CDR1 and CDR2 are LNHDA and SQIVND (reference sequence). V shed 5 bases and J 0 bases; nucleotides not matched to a gene: 3. CDR3 bases: TGTGCCAGTAGTTATGGGACTAGCTCCTACAATGAGCAGTTCTTC. Amino acids: CASSYGTSSYNEQFF. Using reference TRBV19 and TRBJ2-1 for the parts outside the CDR3, the full variable domain is DGGITQSPKYLFRKEGQNVTLSCEQNLNHDAMYWYRQDPGQGLRLIYYSQIVNDFQKGDIAEGYSVSREKKESFPLTVTSAQKNPTAFYLCASSYGTSSYNEQFFGPGTRLTVL.

A note on this clone: Additional DNA sequences in this sample encode the identical CDR3. The gene calls are TRBV28 and TRBJ2-3, with D perhaps TRBD1 (6 bases). This CDR3 has 13 amino acids. V gave up 5 bases and J gave up 1 base, with 7 bases separating them. Germline lookup yields CDR1 MDHEN and CDR2 SYDVKM. Written as DNA, the CDR3 is TGTGCCAGCAGTAGGACAGGCACAGATACGCAGTATTTT. Encoded protein: CASSRTGTDTQYF.